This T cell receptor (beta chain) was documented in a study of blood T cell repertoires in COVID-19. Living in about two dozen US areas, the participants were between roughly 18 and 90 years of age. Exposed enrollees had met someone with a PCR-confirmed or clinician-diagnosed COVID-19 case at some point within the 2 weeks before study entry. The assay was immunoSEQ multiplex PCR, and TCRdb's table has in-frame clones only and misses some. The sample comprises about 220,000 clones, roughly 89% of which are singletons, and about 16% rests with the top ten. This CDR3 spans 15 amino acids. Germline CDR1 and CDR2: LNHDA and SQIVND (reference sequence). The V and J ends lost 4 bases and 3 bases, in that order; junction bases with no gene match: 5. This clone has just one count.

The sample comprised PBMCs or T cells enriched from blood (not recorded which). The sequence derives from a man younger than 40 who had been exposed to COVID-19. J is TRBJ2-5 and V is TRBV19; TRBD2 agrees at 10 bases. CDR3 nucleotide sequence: TGTGCCAGTAGTACCCAGCGGGGGGGCGAAGAGACCCAGTACTTC. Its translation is CASSTQRGGEETQYF.